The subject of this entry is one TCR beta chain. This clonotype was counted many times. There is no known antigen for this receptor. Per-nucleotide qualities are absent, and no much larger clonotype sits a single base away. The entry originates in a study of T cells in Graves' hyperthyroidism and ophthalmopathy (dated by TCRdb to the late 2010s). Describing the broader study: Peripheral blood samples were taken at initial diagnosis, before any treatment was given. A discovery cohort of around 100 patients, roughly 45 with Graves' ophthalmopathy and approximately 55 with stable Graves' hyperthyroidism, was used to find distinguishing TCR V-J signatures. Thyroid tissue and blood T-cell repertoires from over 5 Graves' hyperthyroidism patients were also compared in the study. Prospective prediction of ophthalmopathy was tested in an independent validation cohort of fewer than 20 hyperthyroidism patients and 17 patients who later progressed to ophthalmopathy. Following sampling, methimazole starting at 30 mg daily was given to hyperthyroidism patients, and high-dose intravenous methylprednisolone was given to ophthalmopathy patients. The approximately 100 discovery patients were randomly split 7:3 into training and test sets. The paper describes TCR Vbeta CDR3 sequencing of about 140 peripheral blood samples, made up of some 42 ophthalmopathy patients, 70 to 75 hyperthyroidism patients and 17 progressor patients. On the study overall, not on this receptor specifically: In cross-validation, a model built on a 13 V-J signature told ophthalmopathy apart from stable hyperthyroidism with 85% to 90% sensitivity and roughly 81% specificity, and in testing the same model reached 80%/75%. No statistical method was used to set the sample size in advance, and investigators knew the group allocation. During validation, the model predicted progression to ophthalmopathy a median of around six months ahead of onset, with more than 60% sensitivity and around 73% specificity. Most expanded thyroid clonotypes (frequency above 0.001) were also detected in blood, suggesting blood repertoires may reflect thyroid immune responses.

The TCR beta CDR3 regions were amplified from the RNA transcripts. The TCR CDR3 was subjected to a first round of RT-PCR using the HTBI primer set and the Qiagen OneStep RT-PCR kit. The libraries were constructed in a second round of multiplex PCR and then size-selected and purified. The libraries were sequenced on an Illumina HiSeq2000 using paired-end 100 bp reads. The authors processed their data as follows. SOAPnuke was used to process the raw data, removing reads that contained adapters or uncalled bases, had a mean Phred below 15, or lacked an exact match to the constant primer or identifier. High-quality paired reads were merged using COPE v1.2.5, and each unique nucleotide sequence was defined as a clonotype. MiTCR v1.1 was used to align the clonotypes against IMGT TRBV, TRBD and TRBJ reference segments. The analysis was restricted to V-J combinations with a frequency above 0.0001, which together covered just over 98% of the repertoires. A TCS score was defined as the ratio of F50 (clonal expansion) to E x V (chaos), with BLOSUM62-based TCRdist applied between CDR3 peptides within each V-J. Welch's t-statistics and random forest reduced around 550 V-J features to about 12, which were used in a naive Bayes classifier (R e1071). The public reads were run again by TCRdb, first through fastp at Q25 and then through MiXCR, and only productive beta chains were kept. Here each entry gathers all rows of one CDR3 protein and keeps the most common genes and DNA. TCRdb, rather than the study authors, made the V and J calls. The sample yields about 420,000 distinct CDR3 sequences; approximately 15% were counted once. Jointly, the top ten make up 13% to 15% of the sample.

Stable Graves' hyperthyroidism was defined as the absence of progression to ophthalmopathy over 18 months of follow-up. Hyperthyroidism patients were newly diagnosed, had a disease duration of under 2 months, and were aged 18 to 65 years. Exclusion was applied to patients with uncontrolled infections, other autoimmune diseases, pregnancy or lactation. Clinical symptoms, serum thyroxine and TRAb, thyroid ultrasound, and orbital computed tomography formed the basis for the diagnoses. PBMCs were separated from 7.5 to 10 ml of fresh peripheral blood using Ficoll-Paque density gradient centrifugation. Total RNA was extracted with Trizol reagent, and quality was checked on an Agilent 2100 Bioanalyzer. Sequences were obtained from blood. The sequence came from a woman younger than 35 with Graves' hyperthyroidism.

The CDR3 protein sequence reads: CASSLRAGGLHEQFF. The bases are TGTGCCAGCAGCTTAAGGGCGGGAGGGCTCCATGAGCAGTTCTTC. The V and J genes are TRBV7-3 and TRBJ2-1; 9 central nucleotides agree with TRBD2. Trimmed from V: 1 base; trimmed from J: 8 bases; junction bases lacking a gene match: 6. The CDR3 sequence holds 15 residues, the cysteine and phenylalanine included. Only the CDR3 DNA stays, 45 bases, in frame from base 1. CDR1 is given as SGHTA and CDR2 as FQGTGA, both from the germline V gene.